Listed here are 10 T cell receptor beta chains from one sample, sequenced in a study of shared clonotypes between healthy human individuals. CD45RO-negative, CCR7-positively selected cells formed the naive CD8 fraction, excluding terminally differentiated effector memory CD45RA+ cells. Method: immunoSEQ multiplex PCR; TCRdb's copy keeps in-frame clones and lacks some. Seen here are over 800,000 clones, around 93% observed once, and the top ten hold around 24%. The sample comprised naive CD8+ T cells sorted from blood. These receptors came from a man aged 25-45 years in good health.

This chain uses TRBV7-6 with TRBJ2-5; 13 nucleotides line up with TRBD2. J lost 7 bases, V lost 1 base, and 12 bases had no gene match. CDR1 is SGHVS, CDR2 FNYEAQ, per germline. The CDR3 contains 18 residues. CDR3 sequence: CASSLDGTSGRAEGTQYF. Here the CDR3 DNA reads TGTGCCAGCAGCTTAGACGGAACTAGCGGGAGGGCCGAGGGGACCCAGTACTTC.

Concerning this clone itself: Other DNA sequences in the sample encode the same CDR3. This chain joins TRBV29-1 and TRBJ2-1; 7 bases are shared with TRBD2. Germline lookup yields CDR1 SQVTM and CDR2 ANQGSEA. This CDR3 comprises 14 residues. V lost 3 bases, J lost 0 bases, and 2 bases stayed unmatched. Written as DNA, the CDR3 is TGCAGCGTTGATGGCGGGAGCTCCTACAATGAGCAGTTCTTC. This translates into CSVDGGSSYNEQFF.

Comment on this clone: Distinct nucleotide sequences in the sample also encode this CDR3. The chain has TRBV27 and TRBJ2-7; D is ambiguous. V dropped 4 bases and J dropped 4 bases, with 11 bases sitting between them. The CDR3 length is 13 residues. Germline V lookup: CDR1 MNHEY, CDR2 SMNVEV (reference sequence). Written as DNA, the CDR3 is TGTGCCAGCAGTTCCGGTACCTCATACGAGCAGTACTTC. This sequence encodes CASSSGTSYEQYF.

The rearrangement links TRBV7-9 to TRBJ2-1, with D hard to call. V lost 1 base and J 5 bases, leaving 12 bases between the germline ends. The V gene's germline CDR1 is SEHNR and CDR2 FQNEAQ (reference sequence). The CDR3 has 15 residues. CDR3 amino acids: CASSLETGVHNEQFF. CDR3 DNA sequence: TGTGCCAGCAGCTTAGAAACTGGAGTACACAATGAGCAGTTCTTC.

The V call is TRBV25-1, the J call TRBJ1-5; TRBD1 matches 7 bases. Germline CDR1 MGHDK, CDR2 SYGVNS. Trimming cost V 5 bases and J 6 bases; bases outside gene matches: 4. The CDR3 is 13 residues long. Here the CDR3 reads CASSSQGGQPQHF. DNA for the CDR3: TGTGCCAGCAGTAGTCAGGGGGGTCAGCCCCAGCATTTT.

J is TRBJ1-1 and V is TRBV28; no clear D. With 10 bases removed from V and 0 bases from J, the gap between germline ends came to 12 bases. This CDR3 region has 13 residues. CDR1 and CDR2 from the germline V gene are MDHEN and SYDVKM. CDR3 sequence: CAIRERMNTEAFF. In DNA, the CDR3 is TGTGCCATCCGGGAGAGGATGAACACTGAAGCTTTCTTT.

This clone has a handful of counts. The CDR3 DNA is TGCGCCAGCAGCTTGGTAGAGCTTCAAGAGACCCAGTACTTC. This gives the protein CASSLVELQETQYF. This chain links TRBV5-1 with TRBJ2-5; no reliable D call. The length of the CDR3 is 14 residues. CDR1 and CDR2 from the germline V gene are SGHRS and YFSETQ. V lost 0 bases and J lost 2, with 8 bases in between. Full variable domain (remainder filled in from reference TRBV5-1 and TRBJ2-5): KAGVTQTPRYLIKTRGQQVTLSCSPISGHRSVSWYQQTPGQGLQFLFEYFSETQRNKGNFPGRFSGRQFSNSRSEMNVSTLELGDSALYLCASSLVELQETQYFGPGTRLLVL.

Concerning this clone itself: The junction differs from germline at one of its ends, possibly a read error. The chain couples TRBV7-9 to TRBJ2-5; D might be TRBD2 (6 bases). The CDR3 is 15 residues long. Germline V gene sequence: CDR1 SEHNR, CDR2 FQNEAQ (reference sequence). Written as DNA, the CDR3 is TGTGCCAGCAGTTTAGTTGCCGGCGGGAAAGAGACCCAGTACTTC. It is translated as CASSLVAGGKETQYF.

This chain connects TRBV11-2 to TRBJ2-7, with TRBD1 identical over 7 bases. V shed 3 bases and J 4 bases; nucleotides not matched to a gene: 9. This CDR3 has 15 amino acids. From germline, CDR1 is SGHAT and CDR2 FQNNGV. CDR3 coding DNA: TGTGCCAGCAGCTTTGAGACAGGGATATCGTACGAGCAGTACTTC. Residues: CASSFETGISYEQYF. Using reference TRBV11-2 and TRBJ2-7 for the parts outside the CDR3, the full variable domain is EAGVAQSPRYKIIEKRQSVAFWCNPISGHATLYWYQQILGQGPKLLIQFQNNGVVDDSQLPKDRFSAERLKGVDSTLKIQPAKLEDSAVYLCASSFETGISYEQYFGPGTRLTVT.

As DNA, the CDR3 is TGTGCCAGCAGCTTATTTAATAACTACGAGCAGTACTTC. This codes for CASSLFNNYEQYF. The chain is built from TRBV7-3 and TRBJ2-7; D is undetermined. CDR3 size: 13 residues. Trimming stripped 2 bases from V and 3 bases from J, with 8 bases between. CDR1 SGHTA and CDR2 FQGTGA come from the germline V gene.